This entry lists 15 T cell receptor beta chains sequenced from one sample in a study of chemoradiotherapy in HPV16-positive cancers. Only in-frame clones appear in the TCRdb table, and some are missing; sequencing was by immunoSEQ multiplex PCR. The table has about 12,000 clones, roughly nine tenths seen once. The sample here was blood, taken from a patient who underwent chemoradiotherapy. The receptors derive from a human donor with HPV-associated anogenital cancer.

This chain uses TRBV7-9 with TRBJ1-2; weak D call: TRBD1 (5 bases). Germline V gene lookup returns CDR1 SEHNR and CDR2 FQNEAQ (reference sequence). There are 14 residues in the CDR3. Trimming took off 5 bases at V and 4 bases at J, with 14 bases between the two ends. For the CDR3, the DNA is TGTGCCAGCAGCCATCGGGACCGAATCTATGGCTACACCTTC. It translates to CASSHRDRIYGYTF.

This chain connects TRBV7-9 to TRBJ2-3; possible D gene TRBD2, 5 bases. The germline V and J ends were trimmed by 4 bases and 9 bases, with 17 bases remaining between them. The CDR3 is 14 amino acids. The germline V gene has CDR1 SEHNR and CDR2 FQNEAQ (reference sequence). DNA for the CDR3: TGTGCCAGCAGCTCCCTTCTTTTGGAGGAAACGCAGTATTTT. It codes for CASSSLLLEETQYF.

The chain employs TRBV4-3 and TRBJ1-2, with D tentatively TRBD1 (6 bases). Trimming cost V 0 bases and J 0 bases, with 11 bases left between them. The CDR3 extends over 16 amino acids. Germline CDR1 is LGHNA and CDR2 is YSLEER. The CDR3 sequence: CASSQDLQGTNYGYTF. CDR3 DNA sequence: TGCGCCAGCAGCCAAGATCTCCAGGGGACTAACTATGGCTACACCTTC.

The chain employs TRBV5-4 and TRBJ2-1; TRBD2 matches at 10 bases. The CDR3 covers 17 residues. The V and J ends lost 4 bases and 5 bases, in that order; junction bases with no gene match: 12. The germline gives CDR1 SGHNT, CDR2 YYREEE (reference sequence). The CDR3 nucleotides read TGTGCCAGCAGCCCTTCTAGCGGGGGACAAGGAGACAATGAGCAGTTCTTC. It encodes CASSPSSGGQGDNEQFF. Together with reference TRBV5-4 and TRBJ2-1, the CDR3 gives the full variable domain: ETGVTQSPTHLIKTRGQQVTLRCSSQSGHNTVSWYQQALGQGPQFIFQYYREEENGRGNFPPRFSGLQFPNYSSELNVNALELDDSALYLCASSPSSGGQGDNEQFFGPGTRLTVL.

V and J are TRBV2 and TRBJ2-1, with 7 bases fitting TRBD2. This CDR3 is 14 amino acids long. J gave up 5 bases and V 6 bases, and 7 bases lay outside the gene matches. CDR1 is SNHLY, CDR2 FYNNEI, per germline. CDR3 bases: TGTGCCAGCAGGGGGACTACAAACGACAATGAGCAGTTCTTC. Encoded protein: CASRGTTNDNEQFF. Combining the CDR3 with reference TRBV2 and TRBJ2-1 gives the whole variable domain EPEVTQTPSHQVTQMGQEVILRCVPISNHLYFYWYRQILGQKVEFLVSFYNNEISEKSEIFDDQFSVERPDGSNFTLKIRSTKLEDSAMYFCASRGTTNDNEQFFGPGTRLTVL.

The chain combines TRBV18 with TRBJ1-5, with D possibly matching TRBD1 (6 bases). The CDR3 extends over 15 amino acids. Deletions cut 1 base from V and 1 base from J, with 8 bases between. From germline, CDR1 is KGHSH and CDR2 LQKENI. The CDR3 region has the DNA TGTGCCAGCTCACCACGGGGGCCGAGCAATCAGCCCCAGCATTTT. It yields the protein CASSPRGPSNQPQHF.

This clone appeared a few times. V and J are TRBV7-9 and TRBJ2-5; D is uncertain. Germline-derived CDR1 and CDR2 are SEHNR and FQNEAQ (reference sequence). Trimming took 1 base from V and 9 from J, leaving 12 bases between them. This CDR3 contains 13 residues. The CDR3 DNA reads TGTGCCAGCAGCTTAGGTCTAAAAGGCTCCCAGTACTTC. Residues: CASSLGLKGSQYF.

J is TRBJ2-7 and V is TRBV2, with 9 positions matching TRBD2. The germline V gene encodes CDR1 SNHLY and CDR2 FYNNEI. Trimming at V came to 7 bases and at J to 7 bases, leaving 5 bases not matched to a gene. This CDR3 contains 12 residues. This chain's CDR3 is CASTLAGGEQYF. Written as DNA, the CDR3 is TGTGCCAGCACCCTCGCGGGGGGGGAGCAGTACTTC.

The V call is TRBV9, the J call TRBJ1-6; the D is unclear. Germline CDR1 SGDLS, CDR2 YYNGEE. Deletions cut 0 bases from V and 7 bases from J, with 14 bases between. This CDR3 is 16 amino acids long. CDR3 sequence: CASSVGGTPNNSPLHF. CDR3 nucleotide sequence: TGTGCCAGCAGCGTAGGGGGAACACCTAACAATTCACCCCTCCACTTT.

Only a few counts were recorded for this clone. The chain has TRBV11-2 and TRBJ1-4, with TRBD1 matching 9 bases. Germline assignment: CDR1 SGHAT and CDR2 FQNNGV. The CDR3 is made up of 14 amino acids. J lost 8 bases, V lost 5 bases, and 6 bases had no gene match. This chain's CDR3 is CASSRDRDEEKLFF. The CDR3 nucleotides read TGTGCCAGCAGCCGGGACAGGGACGAGGAAAAACTGTTTTTT.

The rearrangement joins TRBV6-1 to TRBJ1-1, with 8 bases fitting TRBD1. Unmatched junction bases numbered 6, after V lost 5 bases and J lost 1 base. The CDR3 contains 15 residues. Germline CDR1 and CDR2: MNHNS and SASEGT. CDR3 in DNA: TGTGCCAGCAGTCCCCGACAGGGGAGGAACACTGAAGCTTTCTTT. Encoded protein: CASSPRQGRNTEAFF.

This clone appeared a few times. This chain uses TRBV28 with TRBJ1-5; no clear D gene. This CDR3 is built from 15 residues. CDR1 and CDR2 (germline): MDHEN, SYDVKM. V lost 4 bases, J lost 5 bases, and 15 bases lay in between. This chain's CDR3 is CASSSYRESDQPQHF. As DNA, the CDR3 is TGTGCCAGCAGTTCCTACCGGGAGTCGGATCAGCCCCAGCATTTT.

V gene TRBV18 combines with J gene TRBJ1-2; 9 nucleotides agree with TRBD1. Germline CDR1 reads KGHSH; CDR2 reads LQKENI. The length of the CDR3 is 13 residues. Losses at the gene ends were 6 bases for V and 3 bases for J; bases not matched to a gene: 2. CDR3 protein: CASSDRGDYGYTF. Written as DNA, the CDR3 is TGTGCCAGCTCCGACAGGGGGGACTATGGCTACACCTTC.

V usage is TRBV29-1 and J usage is TRBJ1-1, with 9 positions matching TRBD1. CDR1 is SQVTM, CDR2 ANQGSEA, per germline. The CDR3 spans 13 residues. V was clipped by 6 bases and J by 0 bases; unmatched bases: 2. This CDR3 reads CSVRDRVNTEAFF. As DNA, the CDR3 is TGCAGCGTACGGGACAGGGTGAACACTGAAGCTTTCTTT.

V and J are TRBV5-1 and TRBJ2-5; the match to TRBD1 covers 7 bases. The CDR3 sequence is 15 residues long. V shed 0 bases, J shed 3 bases, and the junction held 5 bases outside the gene matches. Germline CDR1 and CDR2: SGHRS and YFSETQ. In DNA, the CDR3 is TGCGCCAGCAGCTTGGCCGGGCAGGGGGAAGAGACCCAGTACTTC. Translating it yields CASSLAGQGEETQYF.